This record concerns one TCR beta chain sequence. What it recognizes is unknown. Unmatched junction bases numbered 6, after V lost 1 base and J lost 1 base. The CDR3 consists of 18 residues. Per germline, CDR1 MGHRA and CDR2 YSYEKL. These data are taken from a study of graft-versus-host responses after intestinal transplantation. Libraries were prepared by immunoSEQ multiplex PCR; TCRdb keeps only in-frame clonotypes and omits some of them. Found here are around 93,000 clones, around 90% of them singletons; the top ten hold 5.5% to 7%. The receptor's source is a human donor who received an intestinal transplant. The V gene is TRBV4-1, the J gene TRBJ2-2; 10 nucleotides align to TRBD2. The starting material was unstimulated CD8+ T cells sorted from spleen or lymph node cells, obtained before intestinal transplant. The CDR3, as DNA: TGCGCCAGCAGCCAAGTGGGGCTAGCGGGGGTGAACACCGGGGAGCTGTTTTTT. Its protein is CASSQVGLAGVNTGELFF.